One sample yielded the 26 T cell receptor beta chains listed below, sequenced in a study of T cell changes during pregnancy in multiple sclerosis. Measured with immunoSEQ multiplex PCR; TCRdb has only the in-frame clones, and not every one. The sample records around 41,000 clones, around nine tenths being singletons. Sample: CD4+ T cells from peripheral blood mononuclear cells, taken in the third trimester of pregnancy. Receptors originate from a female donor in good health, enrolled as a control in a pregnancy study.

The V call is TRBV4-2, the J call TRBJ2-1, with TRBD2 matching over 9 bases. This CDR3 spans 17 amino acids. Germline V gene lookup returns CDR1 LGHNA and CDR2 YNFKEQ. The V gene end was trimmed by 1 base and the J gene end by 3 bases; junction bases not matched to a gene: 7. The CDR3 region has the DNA TGTGCCAGCAGCCAAGGTCAGGAGACTAGCGGCTACAATGAGCAGTTCTTC. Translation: CASSQGQETSGYNEQFF.

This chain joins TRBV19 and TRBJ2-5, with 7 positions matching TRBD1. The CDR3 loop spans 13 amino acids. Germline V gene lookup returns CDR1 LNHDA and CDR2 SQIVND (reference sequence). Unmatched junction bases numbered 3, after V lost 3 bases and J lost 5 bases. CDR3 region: CASSIQGVETQYF. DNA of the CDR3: TGTGCCAGTAGTATTCAGGGGGTTGAGACCCAGTACTTC.

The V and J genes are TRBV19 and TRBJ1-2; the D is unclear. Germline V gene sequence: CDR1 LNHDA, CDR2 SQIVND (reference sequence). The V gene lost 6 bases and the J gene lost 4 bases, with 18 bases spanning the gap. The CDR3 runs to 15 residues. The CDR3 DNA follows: TGTGCCAGTAGCCGGACGGGAGGGTCCCCCTATGGCTACACCTTC. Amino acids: CASSRTGGSPYGYTF.

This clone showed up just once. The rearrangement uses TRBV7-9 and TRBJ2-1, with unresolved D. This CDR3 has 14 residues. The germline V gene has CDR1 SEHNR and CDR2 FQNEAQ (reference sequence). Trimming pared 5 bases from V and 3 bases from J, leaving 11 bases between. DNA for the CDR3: TGTGCCAGCAGCAAATTGGCCCTCTACAATGAGCAGTTCTTC. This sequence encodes CASSKLALYNEQFF.

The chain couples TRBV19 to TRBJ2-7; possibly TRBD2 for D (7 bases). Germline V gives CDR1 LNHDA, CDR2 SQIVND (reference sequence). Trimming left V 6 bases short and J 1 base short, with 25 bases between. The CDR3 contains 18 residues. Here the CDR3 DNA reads TGTGCCAGTAGCAAGGACGGGGGGCAACTCAAGGATTCCTACGAGCAGTACTTC. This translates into CASSKDGGQLKDSYEQYF.

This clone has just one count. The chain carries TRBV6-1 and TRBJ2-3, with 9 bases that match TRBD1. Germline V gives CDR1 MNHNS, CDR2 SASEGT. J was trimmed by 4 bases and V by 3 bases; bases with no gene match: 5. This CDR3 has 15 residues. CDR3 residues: CASSDQGQGPDTQYF. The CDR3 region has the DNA TGTGCCAGCAGTGATCAGGGACAGGGTCCAGATACGCAGTATTTT.

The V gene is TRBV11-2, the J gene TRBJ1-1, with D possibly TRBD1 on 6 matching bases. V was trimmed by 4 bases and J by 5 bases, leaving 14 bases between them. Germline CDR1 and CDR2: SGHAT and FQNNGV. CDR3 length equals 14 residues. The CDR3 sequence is CASSSRQVGTEAFF. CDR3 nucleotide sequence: TGTGCCAGCAGCTCTAGACAGGTCGGAACTGAAGCTTTCTTT. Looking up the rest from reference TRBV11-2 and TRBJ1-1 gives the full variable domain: EAGVAQSPRYKIIEKRQSVAFWCNPISGHATLYWYQQILGQGPKLLIQFQNNGVVDDSQLPKDRFSAERLKGVDSTLKIQPAKLEDSAVYLCASSSRQVGTEAFFGQGTRLTVV.

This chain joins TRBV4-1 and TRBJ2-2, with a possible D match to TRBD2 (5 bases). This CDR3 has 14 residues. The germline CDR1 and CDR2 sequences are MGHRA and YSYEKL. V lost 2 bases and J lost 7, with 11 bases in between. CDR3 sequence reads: CASSQIARDGELFF. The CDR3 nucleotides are TGCGCCAGCAGCCAAATAGCGCGAGACGGGGAGCTGTTTTTT.

The CDR3 sequence: CASSATGTYEQYF. The CDR3 DNA reads as TGTGCCAGCAGTGCGACAGGAACCTACGAGCAGTACTTC. The gene calls are TRBV2 and TRBJ2-7, with TRBD1 as a possible D gene (6 bases). V lost 4 bases to trimming and J lost 2 bases, with 9 bases between them. CDR1 and CDR2 (germline): SNHLY, FYNNEI. CDR3 length: 13 amino acids.

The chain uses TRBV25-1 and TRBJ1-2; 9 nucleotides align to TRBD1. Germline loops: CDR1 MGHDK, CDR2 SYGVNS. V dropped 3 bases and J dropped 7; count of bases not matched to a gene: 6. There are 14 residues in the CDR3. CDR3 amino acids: CASSDITGGSGYTF. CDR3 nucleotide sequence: TGTGCCAGCAGTGACATCACAGGGGGCTCTGGCTACACCTTC.

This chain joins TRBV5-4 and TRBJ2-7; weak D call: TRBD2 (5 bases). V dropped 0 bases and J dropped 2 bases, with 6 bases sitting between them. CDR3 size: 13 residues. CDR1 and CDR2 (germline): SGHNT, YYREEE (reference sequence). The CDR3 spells CASSLAGTYEQYF. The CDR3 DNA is TGTGCCAGCAGCTTGGCGGGAACCTACGAGCAGTACTTC. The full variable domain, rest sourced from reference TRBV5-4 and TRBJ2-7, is ETGVTQSPTHLIKTRGQQVTLRCSSQSGHNTVSWYQQALGQGPQFIFQYYREEENGRGNFPPRFSGLQFPNYSSELNVNALELDDSALYLCASSLAGTYEQYFGPGTRLTVT.

The CDR3 spells CASRQPQETQYF. In nucleotides, the CDR3 is TGTGCCAGCAGACAGCCACAAGAGACCCAGTACTTC. The chain links TRBV11-2 to TRBJ2-5; D is undetermined. The CDR3 runs 12 residues. CDR1 SGHAT and CDR2 FQNNGV come from the germline V gene. Trimming pared 6 bases from V and 2 bases from J, leaving 7 bases between.

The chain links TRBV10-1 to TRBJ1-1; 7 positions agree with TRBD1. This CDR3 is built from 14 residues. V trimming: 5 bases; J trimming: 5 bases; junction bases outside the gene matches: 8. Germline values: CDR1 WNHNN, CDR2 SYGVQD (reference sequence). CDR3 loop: CASSQQTGVTEAFF. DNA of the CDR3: TGCGCCAGCAGTCAGCAAACAGGGGTTACTGAAGCTTTCTTT.

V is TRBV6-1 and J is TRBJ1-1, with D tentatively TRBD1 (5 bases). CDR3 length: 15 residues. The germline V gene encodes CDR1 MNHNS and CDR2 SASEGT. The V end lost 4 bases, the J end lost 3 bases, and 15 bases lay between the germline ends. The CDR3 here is CASSVNAGTYTEAFF. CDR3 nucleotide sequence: TGTGCCAGCAGTGTAAACGCCGGGACTTACACTGAAGCTTTCTTT.

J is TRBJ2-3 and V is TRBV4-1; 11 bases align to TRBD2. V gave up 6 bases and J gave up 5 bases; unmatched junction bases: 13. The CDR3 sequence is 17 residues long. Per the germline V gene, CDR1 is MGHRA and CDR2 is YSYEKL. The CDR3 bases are TGCGCCAGCAGGCGAGGAATAGCGGGGGGGCGGGGAGATACGCAGTATTTT. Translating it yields CASRRGIAGGRGDTQYF.

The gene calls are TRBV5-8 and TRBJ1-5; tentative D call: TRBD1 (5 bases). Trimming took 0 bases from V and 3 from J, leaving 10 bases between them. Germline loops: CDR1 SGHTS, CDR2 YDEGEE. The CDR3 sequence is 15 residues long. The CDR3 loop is CASSLEGDDNQPQHF. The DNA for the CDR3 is TGTGCCAGCAGCTTGGAAGGGGATGACAATCAGCCCCAGCATTTT.

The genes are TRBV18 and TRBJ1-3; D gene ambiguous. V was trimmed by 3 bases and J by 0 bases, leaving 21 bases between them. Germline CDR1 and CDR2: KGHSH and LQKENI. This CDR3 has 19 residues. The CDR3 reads CASSPFDPSGVLSGNTIYF. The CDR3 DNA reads TGTGCCAGCTCACCTTTCGATCCTTCCGGGGTACTCTCTGGAAACACCATATATTTT. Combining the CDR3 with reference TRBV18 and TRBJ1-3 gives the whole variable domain NAGVMQNPRHLVRRRGQEARLRCSPMKGHSHVYWYRQLPEEGLKFMVYLQKENIIDESGMPKERFSAEFPKEGPSILRIQQVVRGDSAAYFCASSPFDPSGVLSGNTIYFGEGSWLTVV.

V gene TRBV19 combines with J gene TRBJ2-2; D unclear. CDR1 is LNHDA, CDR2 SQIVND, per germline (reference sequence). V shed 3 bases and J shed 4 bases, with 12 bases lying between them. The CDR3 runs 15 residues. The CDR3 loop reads CASSIFLVSTGELFF. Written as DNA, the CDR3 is TGTGCCAGTAGTATCTTTTTGGTGAGCACCGGGGAGCTGTTTTTT.

CDR3 residues: CASSSGWRLETQYF. CDR3 DNA: TGTGCCAGCAGCTCCGGGTGGAGGCTAGAGACCCAGTACTTC. The V call is TRBV7-2, the J call TRBJ2-5; D is possibly TRBD2 (5 bases). Germline V CDR1 and CDR2: SGHTA, FQGNSA. V lost 4 bases and J 4 bases, leaving 13 bases between the germline ends. The CDR3 is 14 amino acids.

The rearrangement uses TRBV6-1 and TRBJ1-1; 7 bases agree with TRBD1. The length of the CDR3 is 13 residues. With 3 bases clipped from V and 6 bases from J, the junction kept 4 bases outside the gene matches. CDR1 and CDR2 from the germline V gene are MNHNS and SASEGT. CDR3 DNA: TGTGCCAGCAGTGACGTAGGGGGCCCTGAAGCTTTCTTT. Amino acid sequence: CASSDVGGPEAFF.

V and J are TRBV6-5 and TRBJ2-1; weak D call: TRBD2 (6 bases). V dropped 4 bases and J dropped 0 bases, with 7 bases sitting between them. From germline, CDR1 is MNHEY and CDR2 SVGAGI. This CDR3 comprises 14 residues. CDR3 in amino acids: CASSLAASYNEQFF. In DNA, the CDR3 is TGTGCCAGCAGTTTAGCGGCCTCCTACAATGAGCAGTTCTTC.

CDR3 bases: TGTGCCAGCAGCGTAGGGGCCCCAGGGGGAGTCGGAAACACCATATATTTT. Its protein product is CASSVGAPGGVGNTIYF. The genes are TRBV9 and TRBJ1-3; 7 positions agree with TRBD1. The CDR3 covers 17 residues. V dropped 0 bases and J dropped 4; count of bases not matched to a gene: 10. Germline assignment: CDR1 SGDLS and CDR2 YYNGEE. Together with reference TRBV9 and TRBJ1-3, the CDR3 gives the full variable domain: DSGVTQTPKHLITATGQRVTLRCSPRSGDLSVYWYQQSLDQGLQFLIQYYNGEERAKGNILERFSAQQFPDLHSELNLSSLELGDSALYFCASSVGAPGGVGNTIYFGEGSWLTVV.

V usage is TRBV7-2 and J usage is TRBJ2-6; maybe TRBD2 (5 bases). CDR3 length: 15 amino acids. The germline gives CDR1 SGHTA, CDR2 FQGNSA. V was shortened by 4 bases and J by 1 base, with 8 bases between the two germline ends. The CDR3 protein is CASSSTNSGANVLTF. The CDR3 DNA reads TGTGCCAGCAGCTCGACTAATTCTGGGGCCAACGTCCTGACTTTC.

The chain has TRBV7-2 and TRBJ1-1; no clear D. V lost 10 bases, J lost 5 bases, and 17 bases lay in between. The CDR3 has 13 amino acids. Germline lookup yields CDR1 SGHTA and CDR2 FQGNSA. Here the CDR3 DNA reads TGTGCCACTAACAGATTTCAGCGGACTGAAGCTTTCTTT. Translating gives CATNRFQRTEAFF.

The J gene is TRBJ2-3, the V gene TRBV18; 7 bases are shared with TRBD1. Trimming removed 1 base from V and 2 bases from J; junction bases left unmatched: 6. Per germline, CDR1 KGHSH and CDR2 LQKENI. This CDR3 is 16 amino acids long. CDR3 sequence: CASSPLTGTATDTQYF. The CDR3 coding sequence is TGTGCCAGCTCACCACTGACCGGGACAGCCACAGATACGCAGTATTTT.

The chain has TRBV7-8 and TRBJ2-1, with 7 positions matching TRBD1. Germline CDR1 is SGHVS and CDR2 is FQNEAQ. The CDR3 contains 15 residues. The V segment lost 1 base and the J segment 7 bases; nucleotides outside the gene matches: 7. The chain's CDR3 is CASSLGGQERNEQFF. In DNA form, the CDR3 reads TGTGCCAGCAGCTTAGGAGGACAGGAGAGGAATGAGCAGTTCTTC. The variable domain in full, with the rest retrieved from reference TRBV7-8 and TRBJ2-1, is GAGVSQSPRYKVAKRGQDVALRCDPISGHVSLFWYQQALGQGPEFLTYFQNEAQLDKSGLPSDRFFAERPEGSVSTLKIQRTQQEDSAVYLCASSLGGQERNEQFFGPGTRLTVL.